Below are 26 T cell receptor beta chains sequenced from a single sample in a study of blood T cell repertoires in COVID-19. Sequencing used immunoSEQ multiplex PCR; TCRdb keeps in-frame clones, though not all of them. In the table there are around 300,000 clones, about 90% of which are singletons. Specimen: PBMCs or T cells enriched from blood (not recorded which). The receptors come from a woman aged 25 to 39 who had recovered from COVID-19.

V gene TRBV29-1 combines with J gene TRBJ1-1; 7 positions agree with TRBD1. V gave up 3 bases and J gave up 1 base; unmatched junction bases: 2. Germline V gene sequence: CDR1 SQVTM, CDR2 ANQGSEA. This CDR3 comprises 13 residues. CDR3 DNA: TGCAGCGTTGAGGGGACAGCGAACACTGAAGCTTTCTTT. Its protein is CSVEGTANTEAFF.

This rearrangement joins TRBV4-1 to TRBJ2-2; perhaps TRBD2 as D (5 bases). The CDR3 length is 15 residues. Germline loops: CDR1 MGHRA, CDR2 YSYEKL. The V and J ends lost 0 bases and 6 bases respectively, with 11 bases between them. This CDR3 is CASSQEPRAAGELFF. CDR3 DNA sequence: TGCGCCAGCAGCCAAGAGCCGCGGGCAGCCGGGGAGCTGTTTTTT.

This chain uses TRBV12-3 or TRBV12-4 with TRBJ1-5, with a possible D match to TRBD1 (6 bases). V was shortened by 5 bases and J by 11 bases, with 13 bases between the two germline ends. There are 12 residues in the CDR3. The CDR3 region has the DNA TGTGCCAGCAGTCCGGGAGGGGGAGCCCAGCATTTT. It specifies CASSPGGGAQHF.

The rearrangement joins TRBV3-1 (or the pseudogene TRBV3-2) to TRBJ1-5, with 12 bases that match TRBD1. The trim removed 3 bases at V and 7 bases at J, leaving 1 base unmatched. CDR3 length: 14 amino acids. Germline V CDR1 and CDR2: LGHDT, YNNKEL (reference sequence). CDR3 loop: CASSQGQGAQPQHF. CDR3 sequence (DNA): TGTGCCAGCAGCCAGGGACAGGGGGCGCAGCCCCAGCATTTT.

The sample holds a few counts of this clone. The chain employs TRBV12-3 or TRBV12-4 and TRBJ1-2; D might be TRBD1 (5 bases). The CDR3 runs to 13 residues. Trimming took off 6 bases at V and 3 bases at J, with 11 bases between the two ends. The CDR3 loop reads CASSFDSHYGYTF. The CDR3 DNA reads as TGTGCCAGCAGCTTCGACAGCCACTATGGCTACACCTTC.

This clone was detected only once. This rearrangement joins TRBV29-1 to TRBJ2-3; D is possibly TRBD2 (6 bases). The germline V gene has CDR1 SQVTM and CDR2 ANQGSEA. V was trimmed by 0 bases and J by 3 bases, leaving 10 bases between them. The CDR3 is 14 residues long. CDR3 sequence reads: CSVEDTTRTDTQYF. The CDR3 DNA follows: TGCAGCGTTGAAGATACGACTAGAACAGATACGCAGTATTTT.

The rearrangement uses TRBV2 and TRBJ2-2, with D possibly TRBD1 on 6 matching bases. Germline loops: CDR1 SNHLY, CDR2 FYNNEI. V was shortened by 4 bases and J by 1 base, with 10 bases between the two germline ends. This CDR3 region has 15 residues. This chain's CDR3 is CASSAGALNTGELFF. The CDR3 DNA follows: TGTGCCAGCAGTGCAGGGGCCTTGAACACCGGGGAGCTGTTTTTT.

This CDR3 is CASSQDRGLVYGYTF. CDR3 sequence (DNA): TGCGCCAGCAGCCAAGACAGGGGGCTTGTGTATGGCTACACCTTC. V and J are TRBV4-3 and TRBJ1-2, with 8 bases fitting TRBD1. Trimming removed 0 bases from V and 5 bases from J; junction bases left unmatched: 5. This CDR3 has 15 residues. Germline CDR1 and CDR2: LGHNA and YSLEER.

The V call is TRBV7-3, the J call TRBJ2-2, with D uncertain. Germline V gives CDR1 SGHTA, CDR2 FQGTGA. V was cut by 1 base and J by 2 bases, with 5 bases left in between. This CDR3 spans 14 amino acids. CDR3 sequence (DNA): TGTGCCAGCAGCTTAAATCTCAACACCGGGGAGCTGTTTTTT. It codes for CASSLNLNTGELFF.

This clone occurred once. The chain joins TRBV19 to TRBJ1-6; a weak D match, TRBD1 (5 bases). The CDR3 contains 13 residues. Germline V gene sequence: CDR1 LNHDA, CDR2 SQIVND (reference sequence). Trimming left V 11 bases short and J 8 bases short, with 16 bases between. The CDR3 region has the DNA TGTGCCTGCTCGGAGGGGCTTGATTCACCCCTCCACTTT. It is translated as CACSEGLDSPLHF.

The chain uses TRBV3-1 (or the pseudogene TRBV3-2) and TRBJ1-1; TRBD1 matches at 7 bases. V dropped 5 bases and J dropped 4; count of bases not matched to a gene: 16. Germline CDR1 is LGHDT and CDR2 is YNNKEL (reference sequence). There are 17 residues in the CDR3. Written as DNA, the CDR3 is TGTGCCAGCAGCTCCGGCAGGGCAGGGGGTTTTGGCACTGAAGCTTTCTTT. Its protein is CASSSGRAGGFGTEAFF.

The chain joins TRBV5-5 to TRBJ1-2, with 7 bases that match TRBD1. The CDR3 is 14 amino acids. CDR1 is SGHKS, CDR2 YYEKEE, per germline (reference sequence). V gave up 5 bases and J gave up 4 bases; unmatched junction bases: 8. The CDR3 loop is CASSSGQVLYGYTF. The CDR3 region has the DNA TGTGCCAGCAGTTCCGGACAGGTACTCTATGGCTACACCTTC.

The CDR3 region has the DNA TGCGCCAGCAGCTTGTTTGCACAGGGGAGCACTGAAGCTTTCTTT. Translation gives CASSLFAQGSTEAFF. This chain connects TRBV5-1 to TRBJ1-1; 7 positions match TRBD1. This CDR3 is 15 amino acids long. Germline CDR1 and CDR2: SGHRS and YFSETQ. V lost 1 base and J lost 4; bases outside the gene matches: 7.

With regard to this clone: One end of the junction fails to match germline, which may point to a read error. The chain links TRBV6-1 to TRBJ2-6; D might be TRBD2 (6 bases). CDR1 is MNHNS and CDR2 is SASEGT in the germline V gene. This CDR3 spans 16 amino acids. The CDR3 coding sequence is TGTGCCAGCAGCGAAGAATCGGGGGCTGGGGCCAACGTCCTGACTTTC. It translates to CASSEESGAGANVLTF.

Written as DNA, the CDR3 is TGTGCCAGCAGTTACCCTGACAGGGGATCAAACGAGCAGTACTTC. Its protein is CASSYPDRGSNEQYF. The genes are TRBV6-6 and TRBJ2-7; 8 nucleotides match TRBD1. From germline, CDR1 is MNHNY and CDR2 SVGAGI (reference sequence). J gave up 5 bases and V 2 bases, and 8 bases lay outside the gene matches. The CDR3 runs to 15 residues.

The chain combines TRBV19 with TRBJ1-1; D remains ambiguous. Per the germline V gene, CDR1 is LNHDA and CDR2 is SQIVND (reference sequence). Trimming pared 0 bases from V and 1 base from J, leaving 12 bases between. The CDR3 extends over 16 amino acids. CDR3 sequence: CASSIDPKRGNTEAFF. Here the CDR3 DNA reads TGTGCCAGTAGTATAGACCCAAAGAGAGGGAACACTGAAGCTTTCTTT.

The chain combines TRBV6-5 with TRBJ1-5; D call uncertain. Germline lookup yields CDR1 MNHEY and CDR2 SVGAGI. The CDR3 sequence is 15 residues long. Between the trimmed V and J ends, which lost 6 bases and 4 bases, there was a span of 16 bases. CDR3 nucleotide sequence: TGTGCCAGCAGCGACGGAGTTTACTTTAATCAGCCCCAGCATTTT. This codes for CASSDGVYFNQPQHF.

The V call is TRBV24-1, the J call TRBJ2-3; D possibly corresponds to TRBD2 (5 bases). CDR3 length: 15 amino acids. Germline loops: CDR1 KGHDR, CDR2 SFDVKD. Between the trimmed V and J ends, which lost 5 bases and 2 bases, there was a span of 13 bases. The CDR3 nucleotides are TGTGCCACCAGTGGGGCTAAGCGGAACACAGATACGCAGTATTTT. This sequence encodes CATSGAKRNTDTQYF.

The chain carries TRBV19 and TRBJ1-2; no definite D call. The ends were cut back, 4 bases at V and 5 bases at J, with 5 bases in the middle. In germline, CDR1 is LNHDA, CDR2 SQIVND (reference sequence). The CDR3 length is 11 residues. The DNA of the CDR3 is TGTGCCAGTAGTAACGGGTATGGCTACACCTTC. Translation: CASSNGYGYTF.

This clone was detected once. The chain carries TRBV5-1 and TRBJ2-3; 11 nucleotides line up with TRBD1. This CDR3 is built from 16 residues. V lost 4 bases to trimming and J lost 2 bases; unmatched junction nucleotides: 6. Germline values: CDR1 SGHRS, CDR2 YFSETQ. CDR3 in amino acids: CASSNRDRGTTDTQYF. CDR3 nucleotides: TGCGCCAGCAGCAACCGGGACAGGGGGACCACAGATACGCAGTATTTT.

This chain links TRBV7-9 with TRBJ2-5, with TRBD2 matching over 8 bases. J was trimmed by 3 bases and V by 4 bases; bases with no gene match: 4. The CDR3 covers 14 residues. The germline V gene encodes CDR1 SEHNR and CDR2 FQNEAQ (reference sequence). DNA of the CDR3: TGTGCCAGCAGCTCTGCCGGGGGGGAAGAGACCCAGTACTTC. Its translation is CASSSAGGEETQYF.

The rearrangement uses TRBV30 and TRBJ2-3; TRBD1 might be the D (5 bases). Deletions cut 0 bases from V and 5 bases from J, with 15 bases between. This CDR3 has 15 residues. Germline CDR1 reads GTSNPN; CDR2 reads SVGIG (reference sequence). CDR3 DNA: TGTGCCTGGAGTGTACAGGCGGCAGGGCTAGATACGCAGTATTTT. This translates into CAWSVQAAGLDTQYF. The full variable domain, completed using reference TRBV30 and TRBJ2-3, is SQTIHQWPATLVQPVGSPLSLECTVEGTSNPNLYWYRQAAGRGLQLLFYSVGIGQISSEVPQNLSASRPQDRQFILSSKKLLLSDSGFYLCAWSVQAAGLDTQYFGPGTRLTVL.

V is TRBV11-2 and J is TRBJ2-2, with 7 bases fitting TRBD1. The CDR3 has 15 residues. The V and J ends lost 7 bases and 0 bases, in that order; junction bases with no gene match: 5. CDR1 and CDR2 from the germline V gene are SGHAT and FQNNGV. The DNA for the CDR3 is TGTGCCAGCAACGTTGACAGGGCGAACACCGGGGAGCTGTTTTTT. Translating it yields CASNVDRANTGELFF.

This sequence joins TRBV27 and TRBJ1-5, with D perhaps TRBD1 (5 bases). Germline V lookup: CDR1 MNHEY, CDR2 SMNVEV (reference sequence). The CDR3 covers 16 residues. V was pared by 0 bases and J by 4 bases, with 13 bases between. The CDR3 spells CASSLSGDSGNQPQHF. The DNA for the CDR3 is TGTGCCAGCAGTTTATCTGGGGACTCGGGGAATCAGCCCCAGCATTTT.

The chain links TRBV5-4 to TRBJ2-5; 11 bases match TRBD2. V trimming: 5 bases; J trimming: 5 bases; junction bases outside the gene matches: 8. The CDR3 extends over 15 amino acids. CDR1 and CDR2 (germline): SGHNT, YYREEE (reference sequence). The CDR3 protein is CASRTQLAGVETQYF. The CDR3, as DNA: TGTGCCAGCAGGACCCAACTAGCGGGGGTGGAGACCCAGTACTTC.

The table lists this clone with a count of one. The chain links TRBV4-3 to TRBJ1-4, with D unclear. The CDR3 is made up of 15 amino acids. V was cut by 3 bases and J by 6 bases, with 14 bases left in between. Germline-derived CDR1 and CDR2 are LGHNA and YSLEER. In DNA form, the CDR3 reads TGCGCCAGCAGCCAGTTCCGGGTCTGGGATGAAAAACTGTTTTTT. Encoded protein: CASSQFRVWDEKLFF.